The present entry profiles one TCR beta chain with its context. The antigen remains unidentified. Clones were sequenced by immunoSEQ multiplex PCR, and TCRdb holds only the in-frame ones, with some missing. The sample holds some 61,000 clones, approximately 97% seen once. The length of the CDR3 is 14 residues. Germline CDR1 reads LNHDA; CDR2 reads SQIVND (reference sequence). V lost 5 bases and J 0 bases, leaving 9 bases between the germline ends. The data are from a study of cytomegalovirus exposure and HLA in healthy donors. Findings and limits, study-wide: With high specificity and sensitivity, the classifier reportedly diagnosed cytomegalovirus status.

This clonotype was sampled from a woman under 30 in good health and CMV-seropositive. The chain combines TRBV19 with TRBJ2-3, with a possible D match to TRBD2 (5 bases). Sequencing input: PBMCs. The CDR3 DNA is TGTGCCAGTAGTCCCCGGACTAGCACAGATACGCAGTATTTT. Its protein is CASSPRTSTDTQYF.